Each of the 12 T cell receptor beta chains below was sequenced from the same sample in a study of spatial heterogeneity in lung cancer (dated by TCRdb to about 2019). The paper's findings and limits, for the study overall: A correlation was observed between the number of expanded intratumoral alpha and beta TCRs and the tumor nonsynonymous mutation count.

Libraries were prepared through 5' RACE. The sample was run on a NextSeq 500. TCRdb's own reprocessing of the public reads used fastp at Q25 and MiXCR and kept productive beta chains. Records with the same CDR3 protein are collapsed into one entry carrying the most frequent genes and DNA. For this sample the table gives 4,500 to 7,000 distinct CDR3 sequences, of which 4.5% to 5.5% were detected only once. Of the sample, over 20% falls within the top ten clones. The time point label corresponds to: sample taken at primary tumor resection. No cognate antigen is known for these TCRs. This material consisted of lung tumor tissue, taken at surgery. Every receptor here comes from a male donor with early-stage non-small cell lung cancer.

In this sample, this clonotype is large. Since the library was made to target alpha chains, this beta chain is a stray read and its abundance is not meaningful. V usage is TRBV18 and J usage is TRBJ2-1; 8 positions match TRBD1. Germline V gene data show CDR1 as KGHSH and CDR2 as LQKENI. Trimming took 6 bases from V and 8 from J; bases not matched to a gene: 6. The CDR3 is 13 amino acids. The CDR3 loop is CASSSGQDDEQFF. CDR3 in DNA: TGTGCCAGCTCGTCGGGACAGGACGATGAGCAGTTCTTC.

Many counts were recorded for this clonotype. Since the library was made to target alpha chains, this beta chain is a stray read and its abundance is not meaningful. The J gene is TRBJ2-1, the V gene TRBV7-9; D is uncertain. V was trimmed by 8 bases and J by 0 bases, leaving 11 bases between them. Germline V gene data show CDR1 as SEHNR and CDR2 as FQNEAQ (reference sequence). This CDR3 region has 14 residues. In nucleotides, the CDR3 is TGTGCCAGCGGTTTCTTAGGCTCCTACAATGAGCAGTTCTTC. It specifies CASGFLGSYNEQFF.

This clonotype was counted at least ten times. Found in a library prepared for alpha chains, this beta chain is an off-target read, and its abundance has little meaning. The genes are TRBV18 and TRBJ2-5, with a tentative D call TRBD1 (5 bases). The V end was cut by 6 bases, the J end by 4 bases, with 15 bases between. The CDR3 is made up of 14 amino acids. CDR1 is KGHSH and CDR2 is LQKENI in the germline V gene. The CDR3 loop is CASSLLDRGETQYF. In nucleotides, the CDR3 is TGTGCCAGCTCCCTTCTCGACAGAGGAGAGACCCAGTACTTC.

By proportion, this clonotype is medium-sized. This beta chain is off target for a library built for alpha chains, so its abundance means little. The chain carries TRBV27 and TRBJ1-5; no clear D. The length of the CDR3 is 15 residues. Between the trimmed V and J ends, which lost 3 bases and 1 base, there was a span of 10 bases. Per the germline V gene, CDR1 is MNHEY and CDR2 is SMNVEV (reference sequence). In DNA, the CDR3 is TGTGCCAGCAGTTTCGGCAGATCGAGCAATCAGCCCCAGCATTTT. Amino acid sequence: CASSFGRSSNQPQHF.

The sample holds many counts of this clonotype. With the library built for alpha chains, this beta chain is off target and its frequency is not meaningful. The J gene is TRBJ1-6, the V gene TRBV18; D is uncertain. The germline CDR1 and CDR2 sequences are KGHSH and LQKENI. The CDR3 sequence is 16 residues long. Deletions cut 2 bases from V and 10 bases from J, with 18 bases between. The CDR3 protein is CASSPSRGRAGSPLHF. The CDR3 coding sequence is TGTGCCAGCTCACCATCGCGAGGGCGGGCCGGGTCACCCCTCCACTTT.

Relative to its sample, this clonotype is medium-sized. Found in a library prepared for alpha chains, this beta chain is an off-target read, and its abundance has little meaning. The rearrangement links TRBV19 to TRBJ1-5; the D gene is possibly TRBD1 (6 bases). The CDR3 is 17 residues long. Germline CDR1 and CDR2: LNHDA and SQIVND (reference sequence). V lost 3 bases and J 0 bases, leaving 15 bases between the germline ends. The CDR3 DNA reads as TGTGCCAGTAGTATCTCCGGGACATTTTATAGCAATCAGCCCCAGCATTTT. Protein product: CASSISGTFYSNQPQHF.

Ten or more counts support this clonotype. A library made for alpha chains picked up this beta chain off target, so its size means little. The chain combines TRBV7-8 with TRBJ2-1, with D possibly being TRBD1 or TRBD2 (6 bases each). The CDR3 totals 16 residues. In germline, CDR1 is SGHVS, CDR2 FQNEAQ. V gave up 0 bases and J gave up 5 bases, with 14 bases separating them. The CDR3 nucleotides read TGTGCCAGCAGCTTAGCGGGGGGCCCGCCGGACAATGAGCAGTTCTTC. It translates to CASSLAGGPPDNEQFF.

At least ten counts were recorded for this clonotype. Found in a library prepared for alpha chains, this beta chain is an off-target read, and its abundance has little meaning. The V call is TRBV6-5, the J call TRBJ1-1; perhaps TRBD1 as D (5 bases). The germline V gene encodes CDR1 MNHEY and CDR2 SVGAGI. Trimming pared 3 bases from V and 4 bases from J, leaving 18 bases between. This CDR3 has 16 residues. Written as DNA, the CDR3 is TGTGCCAGCAGTTATATTTCGATTGGGGCGCGCACTGAAGCTTTCTTT. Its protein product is CASSYISIGARTEAFF.

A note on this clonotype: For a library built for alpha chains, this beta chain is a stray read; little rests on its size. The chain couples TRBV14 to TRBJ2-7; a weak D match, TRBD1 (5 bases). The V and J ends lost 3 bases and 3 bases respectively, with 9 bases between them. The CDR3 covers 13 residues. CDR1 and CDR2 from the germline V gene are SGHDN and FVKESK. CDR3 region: CASSQGRDYEQYF. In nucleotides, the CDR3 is TGTGCCAGCAGCCAGGGCAGGGACTACGAGCAGTACTTC.

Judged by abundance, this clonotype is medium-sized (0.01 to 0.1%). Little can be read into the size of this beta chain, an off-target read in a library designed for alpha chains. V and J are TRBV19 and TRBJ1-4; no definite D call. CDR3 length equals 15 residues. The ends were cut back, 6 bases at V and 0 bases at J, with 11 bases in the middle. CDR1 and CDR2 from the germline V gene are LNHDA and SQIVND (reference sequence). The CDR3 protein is CASSPSFATNEKLFF. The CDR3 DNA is TGTGCCAGTAGCCCCAGCTTTGCAACTAATGAAAAACTGTTTTTT.

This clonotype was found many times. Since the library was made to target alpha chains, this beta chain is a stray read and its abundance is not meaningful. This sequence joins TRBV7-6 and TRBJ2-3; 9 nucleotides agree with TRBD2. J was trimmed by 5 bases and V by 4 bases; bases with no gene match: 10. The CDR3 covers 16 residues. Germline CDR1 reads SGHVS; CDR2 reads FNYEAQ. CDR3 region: CASSSQGAGGGDTQYF. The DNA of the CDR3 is TGTGCCAGCAGCTCCCAAGGAGCGGGGGGTGGAGATACGCAGTATTTT.

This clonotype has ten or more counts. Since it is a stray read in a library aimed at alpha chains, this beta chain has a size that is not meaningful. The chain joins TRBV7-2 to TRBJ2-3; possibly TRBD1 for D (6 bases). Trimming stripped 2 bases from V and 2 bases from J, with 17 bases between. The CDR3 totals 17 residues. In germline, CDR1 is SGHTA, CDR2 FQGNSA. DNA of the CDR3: TGTGCCAGCAGCTTATTACAGGGCCGGGGTTTCACAGATACGCAGTATTTT. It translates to CASSLLQGRGFTDTQYF. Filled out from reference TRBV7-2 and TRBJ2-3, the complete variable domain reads GAGVSQSPSNKVTEKGKDVELRCDPISGHTALYWYRQSLGQGLEFLIYFQGNSAPDKSGLPSDRFSAERTGGSVSTLTIQRTQQEDSAVYLCASSLLQGRGFTDTQYFGPGTRLTVL.